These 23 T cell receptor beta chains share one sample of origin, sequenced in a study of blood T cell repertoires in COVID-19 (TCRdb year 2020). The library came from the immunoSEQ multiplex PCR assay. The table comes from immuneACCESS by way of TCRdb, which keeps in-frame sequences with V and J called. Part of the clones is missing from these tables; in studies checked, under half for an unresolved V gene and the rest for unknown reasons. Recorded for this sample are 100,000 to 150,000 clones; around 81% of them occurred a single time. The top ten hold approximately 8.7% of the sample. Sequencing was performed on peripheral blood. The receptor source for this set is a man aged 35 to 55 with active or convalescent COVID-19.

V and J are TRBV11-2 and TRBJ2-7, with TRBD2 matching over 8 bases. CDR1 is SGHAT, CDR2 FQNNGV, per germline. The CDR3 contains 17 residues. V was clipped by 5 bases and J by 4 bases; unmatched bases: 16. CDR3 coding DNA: TGTGCCAGCAGCCTGGTTAGCGGGGTCTCTTTCGGGTACGAGCAGTACTTC. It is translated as CASSLVSGVSFGYEQYF.

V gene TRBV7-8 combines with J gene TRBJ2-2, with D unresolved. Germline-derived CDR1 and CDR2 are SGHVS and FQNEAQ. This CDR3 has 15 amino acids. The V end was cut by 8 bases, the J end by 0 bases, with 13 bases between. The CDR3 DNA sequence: TGTGCCAGCTCCTATCGGTCCGCGAACACCGGGGAGCTGTTTTTT. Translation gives CASSYRSANTGELFF. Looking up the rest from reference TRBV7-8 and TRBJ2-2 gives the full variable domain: GAGVSQSPRYKVAKRGQDVALRCDPISGHVSLFWYQQALGQGPEFLTYFQNEAQLDKSGLPSDRFFAERPEGSVSTLKIQRTQQEDSAVYLCASSYRSANTGELFFGEGSRLTVL.

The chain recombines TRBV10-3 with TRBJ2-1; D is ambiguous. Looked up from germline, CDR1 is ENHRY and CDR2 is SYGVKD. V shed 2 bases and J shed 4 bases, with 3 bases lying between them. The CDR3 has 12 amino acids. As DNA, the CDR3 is TGTGCCATCAGTGAGCCGTACAATGAGCAGTTCTTC. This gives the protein CAISEPYNEQFF.

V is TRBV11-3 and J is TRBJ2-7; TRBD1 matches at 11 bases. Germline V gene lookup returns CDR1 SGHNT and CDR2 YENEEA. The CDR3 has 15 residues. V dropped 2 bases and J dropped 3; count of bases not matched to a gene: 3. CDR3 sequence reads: CASSLSGTGGYEQYF. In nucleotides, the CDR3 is TGTGCCAGCAGCTTATCGGGGACAGGGGGCTACGAGCAGTACTTC. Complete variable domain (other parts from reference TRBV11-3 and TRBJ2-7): EAGVVQSPRYKIIEKKQPVAFWCNPISGHNTLYWYLQNLGQGPELLIRYENEEAVDDSQLPKDRFSAERLKGVDSTLKIQPAELGDSAVYLCASSLSGTGGYEQYFGPGTRLTVT.

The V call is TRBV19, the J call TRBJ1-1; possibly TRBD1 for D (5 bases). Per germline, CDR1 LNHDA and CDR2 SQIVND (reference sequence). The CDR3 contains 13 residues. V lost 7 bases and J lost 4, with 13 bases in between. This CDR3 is CASKSRVPTEAFF. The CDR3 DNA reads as TGTGCCAGTAAGAGCAGGGTACCCACTGAAGCTTTCTTT.

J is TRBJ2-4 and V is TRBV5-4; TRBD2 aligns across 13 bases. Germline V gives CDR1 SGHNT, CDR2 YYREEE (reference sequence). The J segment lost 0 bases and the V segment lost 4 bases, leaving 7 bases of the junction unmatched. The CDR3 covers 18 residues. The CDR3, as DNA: TGTGCCAGCAGCCCCCCGGGACTAGCGGGGATAGCCAAAAACATTCAGTACTTC. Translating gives CASSPPGLAGIAKNIQYF.

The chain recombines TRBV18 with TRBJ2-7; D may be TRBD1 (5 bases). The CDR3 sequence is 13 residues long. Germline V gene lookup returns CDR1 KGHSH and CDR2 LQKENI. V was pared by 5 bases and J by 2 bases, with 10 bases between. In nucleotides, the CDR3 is TGTGCCAGCTCATCACAGGAGACCTACGAGCAGTACTTC. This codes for CASSSQETYEQYF.

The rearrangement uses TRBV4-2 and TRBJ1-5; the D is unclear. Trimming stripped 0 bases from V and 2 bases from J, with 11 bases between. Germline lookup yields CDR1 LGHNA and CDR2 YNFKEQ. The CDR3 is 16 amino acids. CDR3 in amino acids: CASSQDRGFGNQPQHF. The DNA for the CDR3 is TGTGCCAGCAGCCAAGATCGGGGATTCGGCAATCAGCCCCAGCATTTT.

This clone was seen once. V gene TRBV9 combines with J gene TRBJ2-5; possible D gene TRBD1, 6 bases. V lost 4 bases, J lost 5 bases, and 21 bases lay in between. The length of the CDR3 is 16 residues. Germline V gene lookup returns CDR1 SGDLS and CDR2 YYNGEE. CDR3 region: CASSPTTGDARETQYF. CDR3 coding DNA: TGTGCCAGCAGCCCCACGACAGGAGATGCACGGGAGACCCAGTACTTC.

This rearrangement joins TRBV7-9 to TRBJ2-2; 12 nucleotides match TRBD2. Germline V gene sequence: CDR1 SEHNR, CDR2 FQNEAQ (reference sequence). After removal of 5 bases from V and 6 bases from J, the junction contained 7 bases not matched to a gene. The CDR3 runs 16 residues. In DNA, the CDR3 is TGTGCCAGCAGCCCTAGCGGGGGGGCCGTAGCCGGGGAGCTGTTTTTT. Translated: CASSPSGGAVAGELFF.

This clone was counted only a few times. The CDR3 reads CASSHGGTGGRTGELFF. The CDR3 DNA reads as TGTGCCAGCAGCCATGGCGGGACAGGGGGCAGGACCGGGGAGCTGTTTTTT. The V and J genes are TRBV7-6 and TRBJ2-2; 12 nucleotides agree with TRBD1. The CDR3 runs 17 residues. Germline V lookup: CDR1 SGHVS, CDR2 FNYEAQ. The V segment lost 5 bases and the J segment 5 bases; nucleotides outside the gene matches: 9.

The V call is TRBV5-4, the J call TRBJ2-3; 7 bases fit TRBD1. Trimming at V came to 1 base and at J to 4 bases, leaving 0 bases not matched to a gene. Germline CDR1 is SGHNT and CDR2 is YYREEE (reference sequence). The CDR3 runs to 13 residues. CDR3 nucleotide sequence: TGTGCCAGCAGCTTGACAGGGGCAGATACGCAGTATTTT. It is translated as CASSLTGADTQYF.

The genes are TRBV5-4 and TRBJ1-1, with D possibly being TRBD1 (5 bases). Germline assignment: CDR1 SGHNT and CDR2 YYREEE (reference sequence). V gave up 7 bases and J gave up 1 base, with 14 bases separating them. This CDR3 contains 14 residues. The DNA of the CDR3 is TGTGCCAGCGCTCTGGGGCAGTCGAACACTGAAGCTTTCTTT. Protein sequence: CASALGQSNTEAFF.

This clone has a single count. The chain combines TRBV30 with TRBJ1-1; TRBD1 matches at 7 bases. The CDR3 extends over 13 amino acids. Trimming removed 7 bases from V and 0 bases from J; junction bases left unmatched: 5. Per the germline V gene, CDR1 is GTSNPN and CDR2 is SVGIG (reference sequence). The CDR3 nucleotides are TGTGCCTCCTCAGGACAGGTGAACACTGAAGCTTTCTTT. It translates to CASSGQVNTEAFF.

CDR3 sequence reads: CASSQVGTNWAEQFF. Here the CDR3 DNA reads TGTGCCAGCAGCCAAGTGGGGACTAATTGGGCTGAGCAGTTCTTC. This chain links TRBV3-1 (or the pseudogene TRBV3-2) with TRBJ2-1, with 7 positions matching TRBD2. The CDR3 length is 15 residues. Trimming took 1 base from V and 9 from J; bases not matched to a gene: 9. Per germline, CDR1 LGHDT and CDR2 YNNKEL (reference sequence).

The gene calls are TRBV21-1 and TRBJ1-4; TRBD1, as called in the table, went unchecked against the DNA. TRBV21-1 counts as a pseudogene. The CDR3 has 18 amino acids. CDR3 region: CASSSQTTGILLDGKLFF. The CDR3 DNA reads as TGTGCCAGCAGCTCCCAAACAACAGGGATCCTTCTTGACGGAAAACTGTTTTTT.

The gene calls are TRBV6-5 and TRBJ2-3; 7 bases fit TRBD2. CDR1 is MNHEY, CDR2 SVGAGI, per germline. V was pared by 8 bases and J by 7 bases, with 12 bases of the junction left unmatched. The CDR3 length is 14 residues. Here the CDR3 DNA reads TGTGCCAGCTCTCTCGACGGGGGGAGAAATACGCAGTATTTT. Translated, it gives CASSLDGGRNTQYF.

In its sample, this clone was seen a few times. This CDR3 reads CASLDRDRNSPLHF. CDR3 in DNA: TGTGCCAGCTTAGACAGGGATCGCAATTCACCCCTCCACTTT. The V call is TRBV2, the J call TRBJ1-6; 7 bases agree with TRBD1. The germline V gene encodes CDR1 SNHLY and CDR2 FYNNEI. The CDR3 loop spans 14 amino acids. The V and J ends lost 8 bases and 7 bases, in that order; junction bases with no gene match: 8.

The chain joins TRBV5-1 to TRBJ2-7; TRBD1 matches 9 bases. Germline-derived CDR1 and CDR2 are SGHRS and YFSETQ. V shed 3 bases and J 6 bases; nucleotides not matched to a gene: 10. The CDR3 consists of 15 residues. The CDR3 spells CASSSGTGNRGEQYF. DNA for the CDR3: TGCGCCAGCAGCTCTGGGACAGGGAATAGGGGCGAGCAGTACTTC.

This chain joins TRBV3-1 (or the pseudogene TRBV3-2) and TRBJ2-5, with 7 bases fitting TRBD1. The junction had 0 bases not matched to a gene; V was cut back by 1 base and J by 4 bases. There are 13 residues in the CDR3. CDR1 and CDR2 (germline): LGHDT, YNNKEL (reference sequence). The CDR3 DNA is TGTGCCAGCAGCCAAGGACAGGGAGAGACCCAGTACTTC. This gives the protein CASSQGQGETQYF.

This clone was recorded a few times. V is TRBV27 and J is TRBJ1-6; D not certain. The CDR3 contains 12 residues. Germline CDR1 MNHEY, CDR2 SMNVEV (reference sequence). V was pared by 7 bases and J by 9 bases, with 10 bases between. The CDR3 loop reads CASKISGSPLHF. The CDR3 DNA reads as TGTGCCAGCAAAATATCGGGTTCACCCCTCCACTTT.

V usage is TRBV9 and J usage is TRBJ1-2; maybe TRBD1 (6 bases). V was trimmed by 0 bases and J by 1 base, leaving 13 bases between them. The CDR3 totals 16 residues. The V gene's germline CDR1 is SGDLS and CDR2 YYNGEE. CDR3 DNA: TGTGCCAGCAGCGTAGAGGGGGGGCGAAATAACTATGGCTACACCTTC. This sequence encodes CASSVEGGRNNYGYTF.

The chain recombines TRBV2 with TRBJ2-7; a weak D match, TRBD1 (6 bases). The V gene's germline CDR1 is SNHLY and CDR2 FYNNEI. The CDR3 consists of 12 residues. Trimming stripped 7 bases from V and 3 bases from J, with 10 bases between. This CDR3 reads CASNAQGYEQYF. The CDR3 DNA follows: TGTGCCAGCAATGCACAGGGCTACGAGCAGTACTTC.